This passage covers 15 T cell receptor beta chains from one sample sequenced in a study of blood T cells in healthy people across ages. The second PCR ran roughly 7 to 11 cycles with a sample-barcoded 5' primer and J-beta primers. Via MiXCR, TCRdb re-called the 5' RACE reads, giving one row per CDR3 protein. The table lists 750,000 to 950,000 distinct CDR3 sequences, about 28% of them singletons. This sample also belongs to another study, concerning T cells of mothers and their children.

Sequenced input: blood. All receptors come from a woman aged 40 to 50 in good health.

V and J are TRBV7-9 and TRBJ2-5; D may be TRBD2 (6 bases). Deletions cut 5 bases from V and 0 bases from J, with 16 bases between. Germline assignment: CDR1 SEHNR and CDR2 FQNEAQ (reference sequence). The CDR3 contains 16 residues. The CDR3 sequence: CASSPYFGGHQETQYF. The CDR3, as DNA: TGTGCCAGCAGCCCCTATTTCGGGGGACACCAAGAGACCCAGTACTTC.

Ten or more counts support this clonotype. The chain recombines TRBV20-1 with TRBJ1-2, with a possible D match to TRBD1 (5 bases). This CDR3 is built from 12 residues. Trimming pared 8 bases from V and 1 base from J, leaving 11 bases between. Germline V CDR1 and CDR2: DFQATT, SNEGSKA (reference sequence). The CDR3 spells CSTRTRNYGYTF. In DNA, the CDR3 is TGCAGTACCAGGACACGTAACTATGGCTACACCTTC.

The V and J genes are TRBV6-5 and TRBJ2-7, with D unresolved. This CDR3 comprises 14 residues. The V and J ends lost 0 bases and 3 bases respectively, with 9 bases between them. Germline V gene sequence: CDR1 MNHEY, CDR2 SVGAGI. In DNA, the CDR3 is TGTGCCAGCAGTTACTCGAAAGACCGCTACGAGCAGTACTTC. Residues: CASSYSKDRYEQYF.

This chain uses TRBV20-1 with TRBJ2-4; D is perhaps TRBD2 (5 bases). V shed 0 bases and J shed 6 bases, with 12 bases lying between them. CDR1 is DFQATT and CDR2 is SNEGSKA in the germline V gene (reference sequence). There are 14 residues in the CDR3. The CDR3 DNA sequence: TGCAGTGCTAGAGATTTACTAGAAAGAAACATTCAGTACTTC. It is translated as CSARDLLERNIQYF.

J is TRBJ1-1 and V is TRBV6-5; D is unclear. From germline, CDR1 is MNHEY and CDR2 SVGAGI. V gave up 0 bases and J gave up 5 bases, with 13 bases separating them. The CDR3 covers 15 residues. Here the CDR3 DNA reads TGTGCCAGCAGTTACTCCGACCGAGGGCTTACTGAAGCTTTCTTT. Its translation: CASSYSDRGLTEAFF.

This clonotype was detected a few times. This chain connects TRBV28 to TRBJ2-1; 7 bases map to TRBD1. Trimming at V came to 3 bases and at J to 3 bases, leaving 5 bases not matched to a gene. From germline, CDR1 is MDHEN and CDR2 SYDVKM. The CDR3 has 15 amino acids. The CDR3 region has the DNA TGTGCCAGCAGTTTTAACAGGGGCTTCTACAATGAGCAGTTCTTC. It codes for CASSFNRGFYNEQFF. Drawing the rest from reference TRBV28 and TRBJ2-1, the complete variable domain is DVKVTQSSRYLVKRTGEKVFLECVQDMDHENMFWYRQDPGLGLRLIYFSYDVKMKEKGDIPEGYSVSREKKERFSLILESASTNQTSMYLCASSFNRGFYNEQFFGPGTRLTVL.

The chain carries TRBV9 and TRBJ2-5; D possibly matches TRBD1 or TRBD2 (5 bases each). Looked up from germline, CDR1 is SGDLS and CDR2 is YYNGEE. The V gene lost 2 bases and the J gene lost 2 bases, with 13 bases spanning the gap. The CDR3 is made up of 15 amino acids. CDR3 DNA: TGTGCCAGCAGCGTGAGCCCGGGACCTCAAGAGACCCAGTACTTC. It yields the protein CASSVSPGPQETQYF.

This clonotype was counted between two and nine times. Here the CDR3 DNA reads TGCGCCAGCAGCTCAGGGCCAAACCTGGGAGAGACCCAGTACTTC. This codes for CASSSGPNLGETQYF. The rearrangement links TRBV5-1 to TRBJ2-5; possible D gene TRBD1, 5 bases. With 3 bases removed from V and 4 bases from J, the gap between germline ends came to 16 bases. This CDR3 region has 15 residues. Germline values: CDR1 SGHRS, CDR2 YFSETQ.

The table lists this clonotype with a few counts. The J gene is TRBJ2-7, the V gene TRBV27; D is unclear. Germline-derived CDR1 and CDR2 are MNHEY and SMNVEV (reference sequence). This CDR3 region has 13 residues. Trimming left V 8 bases short and J 2 bases short, with 13 bases between. DNA for the CDR3: TGTGCCAGCGGGTCTGTCTCCCCCTACGAGCAGTACTTC. This gives the protein CASGSVSPYEQYF.

This clonotype was counted ten times or more. The rearrangement joins TRBV27 to TRBJ2-7; 7 nucleotides line up with TRBD1. Trimming took 2 bases from V and 1 from J; bases not matched to a gene: 8. The CDR3 spans 16 residues. Germline lookup yields CDR1 MNHEY and CDR2 SMNVEV (reference sequence). The CDR3 bases are TGTGCCAGCAGTTTAGGGGACAGAATTTCATCCTACGAGCAGTACTTC. It yields the protein CASSLGDRISSYEQYF.

This clonotype was counted many times. The chain links TRBV20-1 to TRBJ1-1, with D perhaps TRBD1 (5 bases). Germline V gives CDR1 DFQATT, CDR2 SNEGSKA (reference sequence). V was cut by 3 bases and J by 1 base, with 12 bases left in between. The CDR3 length is 14 residues. CDR3 coding DNA: TGCAGTGCTAGTCCCGGGACCGCGAACACTGAAGCTTTCTTT. It translates to CSASPGTANTEAFF.

This clonotype was seen more than once but under ten times. This chain joins TRBV7-2 and TRBJ2-3; a possible D gene is TRBD2 (6 bases). Looked up from germline, CDR1 is SGHTA and CDR2 is FQGNSA. V lost 2 bases and J 5 bases, leaving 14 bases between the germline ends. The CDR3 extends over 15 amino acids. The CDR3 loop is CASSLQGRGGDTQYF. The CDR3 DNA is TGTGCCAGCAGCTTACAGGGACGGGGAGGAGATACGCAGTATTTT.

The J gene is TRBJ2-7, the V gene TRBV24-1; 8 bases align to TRBD1. The end of the DNA aligns better with TRBJ2-5, so the J call may be wrong. Looked up from germline, CDR1 is KGHDR and CDR2 is SFDVKD. The CDR3 is made up of 16 amino acids. CDR3 nucleotides: TGTGCCACCAGTGACCCTAGGACAGGGATGGGGGAGACCCAGTACTTC. Translated, it gives CATSDPRTGMGETQYF.

The V and J genes are TRBV5-1 and TRBJ2-1; no clear D gene. V was pared by 4 bases and J by 8 bases, with 13 bases between. Germline CDR1 and CDR2: SGHRS and YFSETQ. The CDR3 length is 13 residues. The CDR3 is CASSLPAGHEQFF. CDR3 nucleotide sequence: TGCGCCAGCAGCCTCCCTGCCGGCCATGAGCAGTTCTTC. Complete variable domain (other parts from reference TRBV5-1 and TRBJ2-1): KAGVTQTPRYLIKTRGQQVTLSCSPISGHRSVSWYQQTPGQGLQFLFEYFSETQRNKGNFPGRFSGRQFSNSRSEMNVSTLELGDSALYLCASSLPAGHEQFFGPGTRLTVL.

A note on this clonotype: The junction departs from the called germline gene at one end, perhaps through a read error. The chain links TRBV2 to TRBJ2-3; D remains unclear. CDR1 is SNHLY and CDR2 is FYNNEI in the germline V gene. The CDR3 runs to 16 residues. The CDR3 protein is CASSEGQNHSTDAQYF. In DNA, the CDR3 is TGTGCCAGCAGTGAAGGTCAGAACCACAGCACAGATGCGCAGTATTTT.